One and the same sample provided the 28 T cell receptor beta chains below, sequenced in a study of blood T cell repertoires in COVID-19. Assay: immunoSEQ multiplex PCR; the TCRdb copy retains only in-frame clones and omits some. Of 300,000 to 400,000 clones listed, about 87% are singletons. What was sequenced was peripheral blood. The receptor source for this set is a woman in her 50s with COVID-19, enrolled during active disease.

The rearrangement joins TRBV12-5 to TRBJ2-4; tentatively, D is TRBD1 (5 bases). CDR1 is LGHNT and CDR2 is FRNRAP in the germline V gene. Trimming removed 0 bases from V and 3 bases from J, with 12 bases in between. The CDR3 sequence is 16 residues long. CDR3 nucleotide sequence: TGTGCTAGTGGTTTGGTAACAGGAGCTAGCAAAAACATTCAGTACTTC. It translates to CASGLVTGASKNIQYF.

This clone was picked up one time. V is TRBV7-8 and J is TRBJ1-6, with 7 bases lining up with TRBD1. The CDR3 has 14 residues. Germline CDR1 SGHVS, CDR2 FQNEAQ. V lost 5 bases, J lost 10 bases, and 8 bases stayed unmatched. CDR3 sequence reads: CASSLDRVGSPLHF. The CDR3 DNA reads as TGTGCCAGCAGCCTCGACAGGGTAGGATCACCCCTCCACTTT.

This clone was counted only a few times. In DNA, the CDR3 is TGTGCCAGCAGTTCTGGAGGGGATGTCACTGAAGCTTTCTTT. It is translated as CASSSGGDVTEAFF. The rearrangement uses TRBV6-5 and TRBJ1-1; perhaps TRBD1 as D (5 bases). Trimming left V 4 bases short and J 4 bases short, with 13 bases between. The CDR3 length is 14 residues. The germline gives CDR1 MNHEY, CDR2 SVGAGI.

The chain recombines TRBV7-9 with TRBJ2-1; D unclear. Trimming removed 5 bases at V and 7 bases at J, with 15 bases between. This CDR3 contains 14 residues. Looked up from germline, CDR1 is SEHNR and CDR2 is FQNEAQ (reference sequence). In nucleotides, the CDR3 is TGTGCCAGCAGCCACCGGAACTACGAAAATGAGCAGTTCTTC. Translating gives CASSHRNYENEQFF. Full variable domain (remainder filled in from reference TRBV7-9 and TRBJ2-1): DTGVSQNPRHKITKRGQNVTFRCDPISEHNRLYWYRQTLGQGPEFLTYFQNEAQLEKSRLLSDRFSAERPKGSFSTLEIQRTEQGDSAMYLCASSHRNYENEQFFGPGTRLTVL.

A single count supports this clone. This chain connects TRBV7-2 to TRBJ2-4; unclear D gene. V lost 5 bases and J lost 1, with 12 bases in between. CDR3 length: 15 amino acids. The germline V gene has CDR1 SGHTA and CDR2 FQGNSA. CDR3 amino acids: CASSPSEVAKNIQYF. CDR3 nucleotides: TGTGCCAGCAGCCCCAGTGAGGTGGCCAAAAACATTCAGTACTTC. Full variable domain (rest looked up from reference TRBV7-2 and TRBJ2-4): GAGVSQSPSNKVTEKGKDVELRCDPISGHTALYWYRQSLGQGLEFLIYFQGNSAPDKSGLPSDRFSAERTGGSVSTLTIQRTQQEDSAVYLCASSPSEVAKNIQYFGAGTRLSVL.

This chain connects TRBV5-4 to TRBJ2-1; 14 nucleotides agree with TRBD2. CDR1 SGHNT and CDR2 YYREEE come from the germline V gene (reference sequence). The junction had 10 bases not matched to a gene; V was cut back by 4 bases and J by 4 bases. The CDR3 spans 18 residues. The CDR3 here is CASSPGTSGSLGYNEQFF. The DNA for the CDR3 is TGTGCCAGCAGCCCCGGGACTAGCGGGAGTTTGGGTTACAATGAGCAGTTCTTC.

J is TRBJ2-1 and V is TRBV10-3; TRBD2 matches 9 bases. V shed 3 bases and J 7 bases; nucleotides not matched to a gene: 13. CDR3 size: 17 residues. CDR1 is ENHRY and CDR2 is SYGVKD in the germline V gene. CDR3 sequence reads: CAISDPGGRAAGNEQFF. CDR3 DNA sequence: TGTGCCATCAGTGACCCCGGCGGGAGGGCCGCGGGGAATGAGCAGTTCTTC.

The chain employs TRBV24-1 and TRBJ2-3; weak D call: TRBD1 (6 bases). Germline assignment: CDR1 KGHDR and CDR2 SFDVKD. Deletions cut 3 bases from V and 5 bases from J, with 17 bases between. CDR3 size: 16 residues. CDR3 nucleotides: TGTGCCACCAGTGATACTACCAAGGGGGTGGGAGATACGCAGTATTTT. This translates into CATSDTTKGVGDTQYF.

This clone showed up just once. This rearrangement joins TRBV28 to TRBJ1-5, with D possibly being TRBD1 (5 bases). The CDR3 consists of 14 residues. V shed 6 bases and J shed 2 bases, with 11 bases lying between them. Germline-derived CDR1 and CDR2 are MDHEN and SYDVKM. CDR3 DNA sequence: TGTGCCAGCAGCCCGGGGGGGGGCAATCAGCCCCAGCATTTT. Amino acid sequence: CASSPGGGNQPQHF.

The rearrangement joins TRBV27 to TRBJ2-7, with 7 bases fitting TRBD2. CDR1 is MNHEY, CDR2 SMNVEV, per germline (reference sequence). The CDR3 length is 15 residues. V gave up 4 bases and J gave up 4 bases; unmatched junction bases: 10. The CDR3 here is CASSWAGGSPYEQYF. In DNA form, the CDR3 reads TGTGCCAGCAGTTGGGCCGGCGGGAGCCCATACGAGCAGTACTTC.

Concerning this clone: The sample holds other DNA sequences that translate to the same CDR3. DNA of the CDR3: TGTGCCAGCAGCGTAGCGGGAAACACTGAAGCTTTCTTT. It specifies CASSVAGNTEAFF. This rearrangement joins TRBV9 to TRBJ1-1; D gene ambiguous. CDR1 SGDLS and CDR2 YYNGEE come from the germline V gene. The germline V and J ends were trimmed by 0 bases and 2 bases, with 5 bases remaining between them. The CDR3 spans 13 residues.

This chain connects TRBV5-4 to TRBJ2-3; D unresolved. CDR1 and CDR2 from the germline V gene are SGHNT and YYREEE (reference sequence). The CDR3 is 12 residues long. Trimming removed 3 bases at V and 6 bases at J, with 8 bases between. The CDR3 nucleotides read TGTGCCAGCAGCTCCTTTTCGGATACGCAGTATTTT. Translating gives CASSSFSDTQYF.

The gene calls are TRBV6-1 and TRBJ1-4; TRBD1 matches 8 bases. There are 15 residues in the CDR3. Germline CDR1 is MNHNS and CDR2 is SASEGT. J gave up 6 bases and V 5 bases, and 8 bases lay outside the gene matches. CDR3 coding DNA: TGTGCCAGCAGTAAATACGACAGGGGTGATGAAAAACTGTTTTTT. Translating gives CASSKYDRGDEKLFF.

The gene calls are TRBV24-1 and TRBJ2-5, with TRBD1 identical over 8 bases. CDR3 size: 16 residues. Germline assignment: CDR1 KGHDR and CDR2 SFDVKD. The V and J ends lost 4 bases and 5 bases, in that order; junction bases with no gene match: 11. CDR3 in amino acids: CATSDTSAGGGETQYF. In nucleotides, the CDR3 is TGTGCCACCAGTGACACCTCCGCAGGGGGCGGGGAGACCCAGTACTTC.

This sequence joins TRBV27 and TRBJ1-1; 10 nucleotides align to TRBD1. J lost 5 bases, V lost 5 bases, and 8 bases had no gene match. CDR3 length equals 15 residues. The germline V gene encodes CDR1 MNHEY and CDR2 SMNVEV (reference sequence). Here the CDR3 reads CASSPGTGAWTEAFF. The CDR3 DNA reads TGTGCCAGCAGTCCAGGGACAGGGGCTTGGACTGAAGCTTTCTTT.

The V call is TRBV5-4, the J call TRBJ2-3, with 7 nucleotides matching TRBD2. The CDR3 totals 17 residues. The germline V gene has CDR1 SGHNT and CDR2 YYREEE (reference sequence). The ends lost 4 bases at V and 1 base at J; junction bases unmatched: 12. The CDR3 is CASSLVRGRAGTDTQYF. CDR3 sequence (DNA): TGTGCCAGCAGCCTCGTTAGAGGGAGGGCCGGCACAGATACGCAGTATTTT.

The CDR3 loop reads CASSPGEPANEQFF. CDR3 coding DNA: TGCGCCAGCAGCCCCGGGGAGCCCGCCAATGAGCAGTTCTTC. The chain links TRBV5-1 to TRBJ2-1, with TRBD2 as a possible D gene (5 bases). CDR3 size: 14 residues. The germline gives CDR1 SGHRS, CDR2 YFSETQ. The V gene lost 4 bases and the J gene lost 6 bases, with 14 bases spanning the gap.

The chain uses TRBV6-2 or TRBV6-3 and TRBJ1-1; D ambiguous. From germline, CDR1 is MNHEY and CDR2 SVGEGT. V dropped 2 bases and J dropped 0 bases, with 7 bases sitting between them. The CDR3 extends over 14 amino acids. The CDR3 reads CASSYEGLNTEAFF. The CDR3 bases are TGTGCCAGCAGTTACGAGGGCCTGAACACTGAAGCTTTCTTT.

The V call is TRBV11-2, the J call TRBJ2-1; D unresolved. This CDR3 is 15 amino acids long. Trimming shortened V by 7 bases and J by 0 bases, and 13 bases separated the two germline ends. Germline values: CDR1 SGHAT, CDR2 FQNNGV. CDR3 DNA sequence: TGTGCCAGCACCCAAGGCCGGAGCTCCTACAATGAGCAGTTCTTC. Translating it yields CASTQGRSSYNEQFF.

The rearrangement links TRBV10-1 to TRBJ1-2; TRBD1 aligns across 8 bases. Germline V gives CDR1 WNHNN, CDR2 SYGVQD (reference sequence). V lost 3 bases, J lost 6 bases, and 12 bases stayed unmatched. This CDR3 comprises 16 residues. The chain's CDR3 is CASSDDDWTGRHGYTF. The CDR3 DNA is TGCGCCAGCAGTGACGACGATTGGACAGGGAGGCATGGCTACACCTTC.

The J gene is TRBJ1-5, the V gene TRBV6-2 or TRBV6-3, with D perhaps TRBD1 (5 bases). This CDR3 is 17 amino acids long. Per the germline V gene, CDR1 is MNHEY and CDR2 is SVGEGT. Trimming left V 2 bases short and J 5 bases short, with 19 bases between. CDR3 in DNA: TGTGCCAGCAGTTACCACCCTTGGCAGGGCGATCATCAGCCCCAGCATTTT. Translating gives CASSYHPWQGDHQPQHF.

V and J are TRBV15 and TRBJ2-6; no clear D. Germline CDR1 and CDR2: LNHNV and YYDKDF (reference sequence). The CDR3 loop spans 16 amino acids. Trimming took off 4 bases at V and 4 bases at J, with 14 bases between the two ends. In DNA, the CDR3 is TGTGCCACCAGCAAATCCCAGGTACGAGGGGCCAACGTCCTGACTTTC. Residues: CATSKSQVRGANVLTF.

The table lists this clone with a count of one. J is TRBJ2-7 and V is TRBV11-3, with a weak D call TRBD2 (7 bases). V was shortened by 5 bases and J by 7 bases, with 21 bases between the two germline ends. Germline lookup yields CDR1 SGHNT and CDR2 YENEEA. The CDR3 covers 15 residues. Here the CDR3 DNA reads TGTGCCAGCAGCCCCGGGGGGCGGAGAGGATGGGAGCAGTACTTC. Translating it yields CASSPGGRRGWEQYF.

This sequence joins TRBV12-3 or TRBV12-4 and TRBJ2-2; D is unresolved. V was clipped by 4 bases and J by 4 bases, with 7 bases between them. There are 13 residues in the CDR3. Here the CDR3 reads CASSYLPTGELFF. Here the CDR3 DNA reads TGTGCCAGCAGTTACCTACCCACCGGGGAGCTGTTTTTT.

The chain carries TRBV6-5 and TRBJ2-7; 8 bases fit TRBD2. Trimming removed 2 bases from V and 1 base from J; junction bases left unmatched: 4. CDR3 length equals 15 residues. Germline CDR1 and CDR2: MNHEY and SVGAGI. The chain's CDR3 is CASSYRTSGSYEQYF. In DNA, the CDR3 is TGTGCCAGCAGTTACCGAACTAGCGGATCCTACGAGCAGTACTTC.

The chain has TRBV18 and TRBJ1-4; TRBD1 matches 8 bases. V was clipped by 4 bases and J by 2 bases; unmatched bases: 6. In germline, CDR1 is KGHSH, CDR2 LQKENI. The CDR3 is made up of 16 amino acids. The CDR3 DNA follows: TGTGCCAGCTCACTCGCTCAGGGGGCGACTAATGAAAAACTGTTTTTT. This encodes CASSLAQGATNEKLFF.

The V gene is TRBV4-1, the J gene TRBJ1-5; no firm D call. Trimming left V 3 bases short and J 2 bases short, with 8 bases between. The CDR3 covers 14 residues. Looked up from germline, CDR1 is MGHRA and CDR2 is YSYEKL. CDR3 sequence (DNA): TGCGCCAGCAGCCATTTGGCGGGCAATCAGCCCCAGCATTTT. This codes for CASSHLAGNQPQHF.

This clone was seen ten or more times. V usage is TRBV5-4 and J usage is TRBJ2-7; 9 positions agree with TRBD2. CDR1 is SGHNT, CDR2 YYREEE, per germline (reference sequence). This CDR3 has 16 amino acids. The trim removed 0 bases at V and 6 bases at J, leaving 10 bases unmatched. The CDR3 coding sequence is TGTGCCAGCAGCTTGGACTGGCGGGAGGGCCCTCGCGAGCAGTACTTC. The encoded protein is CASSLDWREGPREQYF. Combining the CDR3 with reference TRBV5-4 and TRBJ2-7 gives the whole variable domain ETGVTQSPTHLIKTRGQQVTLRCSSQSGHNTVSWYQQALGQGPQFIFQYYREEENGRGNFPPRFSGLQFPNYSSELNVNALELDDSALYLCASSLDWREGPREQYFGPGTRLTVT.